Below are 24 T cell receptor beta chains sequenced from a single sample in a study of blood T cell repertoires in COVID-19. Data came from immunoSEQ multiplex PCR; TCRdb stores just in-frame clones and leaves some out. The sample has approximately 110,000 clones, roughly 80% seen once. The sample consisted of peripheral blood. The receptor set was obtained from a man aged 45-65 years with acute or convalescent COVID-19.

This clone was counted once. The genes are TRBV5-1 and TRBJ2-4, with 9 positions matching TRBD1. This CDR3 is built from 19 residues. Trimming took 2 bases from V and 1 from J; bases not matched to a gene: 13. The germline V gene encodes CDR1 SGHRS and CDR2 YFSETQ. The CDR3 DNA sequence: TGCGCCAGCAGCTTACACTCCCTTGACAGGGGGAATGCCAAAAACATTCAGTACTTC. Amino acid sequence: CASSLHSLDRGNAKNIQYF.

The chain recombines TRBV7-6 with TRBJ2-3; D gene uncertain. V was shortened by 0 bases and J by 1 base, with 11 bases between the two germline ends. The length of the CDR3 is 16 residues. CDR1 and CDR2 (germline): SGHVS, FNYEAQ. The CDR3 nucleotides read TGTGCCAGCAGCTTAGCGGCAGGTCTTCGCACAGATACGCAGTATTTT. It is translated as CASSLAAGLRTDTQYF.

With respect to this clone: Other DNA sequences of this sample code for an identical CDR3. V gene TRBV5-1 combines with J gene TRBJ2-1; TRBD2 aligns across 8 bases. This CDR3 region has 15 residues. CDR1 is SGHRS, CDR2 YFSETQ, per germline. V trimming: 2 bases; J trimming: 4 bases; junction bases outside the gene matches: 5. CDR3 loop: CASSLGAGGYNEQFF. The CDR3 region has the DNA TGCGCCAGCAGCTTAGGGGCGGGGGGTTACAATGAGCAGTTCTTC.

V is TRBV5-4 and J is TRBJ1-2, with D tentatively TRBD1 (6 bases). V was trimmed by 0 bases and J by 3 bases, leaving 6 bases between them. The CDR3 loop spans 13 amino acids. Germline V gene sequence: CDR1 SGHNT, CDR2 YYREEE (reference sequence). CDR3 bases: TGTGCCAGCAGCTTGGACAGGGACTATGGCTACACCTTC. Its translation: CASSLDRDYGYTF. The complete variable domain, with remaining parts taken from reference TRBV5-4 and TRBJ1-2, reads ETGVTQSPTHLIKTRGQQVTLRCSSQSGHNTVSWYQQALGQGPQFIFQYYREEENGRGNFPPRFSGLQFPNYSSELNVNALELDDSALYLCASSLDRDYGYTFGSGTRLTVV.

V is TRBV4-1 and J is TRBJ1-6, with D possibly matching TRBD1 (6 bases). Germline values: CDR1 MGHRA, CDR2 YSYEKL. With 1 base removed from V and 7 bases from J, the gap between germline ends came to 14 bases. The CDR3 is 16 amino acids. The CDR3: CASSQVAGAGNSPLHF. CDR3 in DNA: TGCGCCAGCAGCCAAGTTGCGGGGGCGGGAAATTCACCCCTCCACTTT.

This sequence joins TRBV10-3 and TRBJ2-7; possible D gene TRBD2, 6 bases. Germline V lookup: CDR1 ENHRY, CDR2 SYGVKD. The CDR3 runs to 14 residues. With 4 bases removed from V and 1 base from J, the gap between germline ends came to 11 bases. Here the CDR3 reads CAISGGEWSYEQYF. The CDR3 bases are TGTGCCATCAGTGGGGGGGAGTGGTCCTACGAGCAGTACTTC.

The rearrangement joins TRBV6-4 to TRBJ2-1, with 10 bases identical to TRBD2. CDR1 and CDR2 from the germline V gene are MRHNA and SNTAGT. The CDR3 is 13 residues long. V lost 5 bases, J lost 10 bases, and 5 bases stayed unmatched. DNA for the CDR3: TGTGCCAGCAGTAGCGGGGGGGCCGGAGAGCAGTTCTTC. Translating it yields CASSSGGAGEQFF.

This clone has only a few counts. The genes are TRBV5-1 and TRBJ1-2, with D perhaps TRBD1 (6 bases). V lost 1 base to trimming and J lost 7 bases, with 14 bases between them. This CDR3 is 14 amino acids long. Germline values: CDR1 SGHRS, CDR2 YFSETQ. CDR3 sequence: CASSLIFRGSGYTF. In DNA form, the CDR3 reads TGCGCCAGCAGCTTGATTTTCAGGGGCTCTGGCTACACCTTC.

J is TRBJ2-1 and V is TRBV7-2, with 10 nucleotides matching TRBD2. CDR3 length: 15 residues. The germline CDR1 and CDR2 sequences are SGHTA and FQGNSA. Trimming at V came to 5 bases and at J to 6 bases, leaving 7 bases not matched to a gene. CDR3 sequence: CASSLSGGISNEQFF. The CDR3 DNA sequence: TGTGCCAGCAGCCTTAGCGGGGGGATCTCCAATGAGCAGTTCTTC.

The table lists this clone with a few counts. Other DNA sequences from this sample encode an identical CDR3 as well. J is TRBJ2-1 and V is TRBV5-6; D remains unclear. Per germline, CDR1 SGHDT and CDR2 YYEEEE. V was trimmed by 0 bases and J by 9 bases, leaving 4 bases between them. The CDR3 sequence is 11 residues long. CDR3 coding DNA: TGTGCCAGCAGCTTGGCATTTGAGCAGTTCTTC. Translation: CASSLAFEQFF.

The CDR3 coding sequence is TGTGCCAGCAGTTACGTGGGCGGGAGTTTGGCTGAAGCTTTCTTT. Amino acid sequence: CASSYVGGSLAEAFF. This sequence joins TRBV6-5 and TRBJ1-1; D is undetermined. Trimming removed 2 bases from V and 6 bases from J, with 16 bases in between. This CDR3 comprises 15 residues. Germline CDR1 MNHEY, CDR2 SVGAGI.

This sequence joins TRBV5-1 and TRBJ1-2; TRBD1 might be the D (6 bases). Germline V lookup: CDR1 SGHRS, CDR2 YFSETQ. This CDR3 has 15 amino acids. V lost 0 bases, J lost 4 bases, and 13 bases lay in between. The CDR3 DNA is TGCGCCAGCAGCTTGGCTGGGGGCAATAGCTATGGCTACACCTTC. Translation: CASSLAGGNSYGYTF.

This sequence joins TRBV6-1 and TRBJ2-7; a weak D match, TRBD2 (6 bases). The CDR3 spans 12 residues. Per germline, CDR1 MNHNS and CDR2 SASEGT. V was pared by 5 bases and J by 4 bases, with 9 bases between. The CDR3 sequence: CASSSDYYEQYF. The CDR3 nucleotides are TGTGCCAGCAGTTCGGACTATTACGAGCAGTACTTC.

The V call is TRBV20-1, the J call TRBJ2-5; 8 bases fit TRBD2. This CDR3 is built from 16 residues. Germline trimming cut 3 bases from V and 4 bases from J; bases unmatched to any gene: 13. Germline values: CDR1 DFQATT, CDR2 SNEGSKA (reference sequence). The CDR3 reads CSASRYSGGRRETQYF. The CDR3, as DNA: TGCAGTGCTAGTCGATACAGCGGGGGCCGGAGAGAGACCCAGTACTTC.

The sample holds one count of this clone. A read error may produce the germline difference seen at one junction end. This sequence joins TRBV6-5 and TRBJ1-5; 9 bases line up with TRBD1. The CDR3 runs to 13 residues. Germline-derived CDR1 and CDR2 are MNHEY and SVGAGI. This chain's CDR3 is CASNYRGREPQHF. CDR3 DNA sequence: TGTGCCAGCAATTACAGGGGGCGGGAGCCCCAGCATTTT.

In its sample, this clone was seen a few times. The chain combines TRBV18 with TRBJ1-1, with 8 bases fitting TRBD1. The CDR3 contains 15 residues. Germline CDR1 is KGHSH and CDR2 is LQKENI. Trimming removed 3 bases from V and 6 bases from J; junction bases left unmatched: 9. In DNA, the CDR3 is TGTGCCAGCTCACCCTCCGGGACAGGCAGGCCTGAAGCTTTCTTT. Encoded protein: CASSPSGTGRPEAFF.

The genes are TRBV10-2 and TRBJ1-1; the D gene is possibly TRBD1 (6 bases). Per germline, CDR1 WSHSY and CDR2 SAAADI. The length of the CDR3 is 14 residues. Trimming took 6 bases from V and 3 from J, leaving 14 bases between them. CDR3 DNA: TGCGCCAGCAGATTACAGGGTGGGGACACTGAAGCTTTCTTT. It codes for CASRLQGGDTEAFF.

CDR3 DNA sequence: TGTGCCAGCAGTTCCTCCGGGACTAGCGGTTACACAGATACGCAGTATTTT. This codes for CASSSSGTSGYTDTQYF. The genes are TRBV27 and TRBJ2-3; TRBD2 matches at 11 bases. CDR1 is MNHEY, CDR2 SMNVEV, per germline (reference sequence). Trimming cost V 4 bases and J 2 bases; bases outside gene matches: 8. This CDR3 has 17 amino acids.

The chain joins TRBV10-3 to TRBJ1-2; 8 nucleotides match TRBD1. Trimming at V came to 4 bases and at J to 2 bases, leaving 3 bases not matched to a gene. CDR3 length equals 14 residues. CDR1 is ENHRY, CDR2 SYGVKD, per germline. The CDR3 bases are TGTGCCATCAGTGGGTGGGACAGGAACTATGGCTACACCTTC. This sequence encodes CAISGWDRNYGYTF.

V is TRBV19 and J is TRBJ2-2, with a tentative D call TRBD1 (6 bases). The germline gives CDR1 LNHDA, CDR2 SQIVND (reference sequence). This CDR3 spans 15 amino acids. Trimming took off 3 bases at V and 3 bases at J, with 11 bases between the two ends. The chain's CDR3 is CASSIWSGDTGELFF. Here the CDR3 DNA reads TGTGCCAGTAGTATCTGGTCAGGGGACACCGGGGAGCTGTTTTTT.

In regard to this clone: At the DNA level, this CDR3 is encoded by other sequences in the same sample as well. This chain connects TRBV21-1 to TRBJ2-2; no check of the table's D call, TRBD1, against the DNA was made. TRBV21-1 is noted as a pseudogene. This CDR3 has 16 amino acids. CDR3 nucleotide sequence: TGTGCCAGCAGCGATCCTGTACAGGGGAACACCGGGGAGCTGTTTTTT. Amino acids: CASSDPVQGNTGELFF.

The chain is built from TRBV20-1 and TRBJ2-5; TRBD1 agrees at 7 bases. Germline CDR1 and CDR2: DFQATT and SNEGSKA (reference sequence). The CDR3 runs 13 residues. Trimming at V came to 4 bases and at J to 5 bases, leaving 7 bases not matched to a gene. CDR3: CSANDRVGETQYF. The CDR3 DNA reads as TGCAGTGCTAATGACAGGGTAGGCGAGACCCAGTACTTC.

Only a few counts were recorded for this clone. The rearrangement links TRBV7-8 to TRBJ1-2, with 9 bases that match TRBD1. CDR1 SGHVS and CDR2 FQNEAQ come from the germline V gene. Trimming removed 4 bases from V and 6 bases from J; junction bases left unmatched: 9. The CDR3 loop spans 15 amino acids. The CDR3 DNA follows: TGTGCCAGCAGCTCCCTACATACAGGGGGCAATGGCTACACCTTC. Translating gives CASSSLHTGGNGYTF.

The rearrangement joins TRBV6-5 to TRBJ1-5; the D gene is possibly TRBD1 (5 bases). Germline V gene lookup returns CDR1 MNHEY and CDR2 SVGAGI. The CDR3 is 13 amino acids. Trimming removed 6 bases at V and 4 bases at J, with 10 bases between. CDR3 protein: CASRIQENQPQHF. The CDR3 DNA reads TGTGCCAGCAGGATACAGGAAAATCAGCCCCAGCATTTT.